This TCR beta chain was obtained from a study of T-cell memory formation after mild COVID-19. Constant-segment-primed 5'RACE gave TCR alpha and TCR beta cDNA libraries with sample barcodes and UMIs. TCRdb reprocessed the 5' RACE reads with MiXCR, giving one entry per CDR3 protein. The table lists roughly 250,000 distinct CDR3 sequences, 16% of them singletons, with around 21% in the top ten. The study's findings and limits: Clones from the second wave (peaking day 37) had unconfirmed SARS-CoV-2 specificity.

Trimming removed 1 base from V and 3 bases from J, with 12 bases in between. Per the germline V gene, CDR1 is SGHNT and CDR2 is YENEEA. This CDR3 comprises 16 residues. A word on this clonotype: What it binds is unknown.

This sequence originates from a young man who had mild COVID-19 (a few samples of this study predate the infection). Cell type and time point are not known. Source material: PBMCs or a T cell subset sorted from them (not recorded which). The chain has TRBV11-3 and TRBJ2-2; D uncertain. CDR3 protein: CASSLGGGLDTGELFF. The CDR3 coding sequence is TGTGCCAGCAGCTTAGGCGGTGGGCTCGACACCGGGGAGCTGTTTTTT.